The TCR beta chain under discussion was sequenced for a study of blood T cell repertoires in COVID-19. On the study more broadly: The study drew acute and convalescent COVID-19 samples from the United States, Italy and Spain. T cells, B-cell-depleted T cells, or PBMCs provided the cDNA or gDNA that served as material.

This CDR3 is 16 amino acids long. Trimming took 5 bases from V and 0 from J; bases not matched to a gene: 5. Germline V gives CDR1 SGHRS, CDR2 YFSETQ. Authors' processing steps: Quantification of nucleated cells was approximated via reference gene primer amplification. Only in-frame clones appear in the TCRdb table, and some are missing; sequencing was by immunoSEQ multiplex PCR. V, J and clone size are those of that table, while D and trimming were read from the DNA. The sample shows roughly 80,000 clones, under 90% of them seen only once. The TCR comes from a man older than 75 with acute or convalescent COVID-19. The chain uses TRBV5-1 and TRBJ2-1; 10 bases map to TRBD2. Material: peripheral blood. The CDR3 region has the DNA TGCGCCAGCAGGTTAGCGGGAGGCCGCTCCTACAATGAGCAGTTCTTC. It translates to CASRLAGGRSYNEQFF.